Listed below are T cell receptor beta chains from one sample, sequenced in a study of blood T cell repertoires in COVID-19. Repertoires were generated with immunoSEQ multiplex PCR, while TCRdb's copy carries only in-frame clones and drops some. The sample lists over 400,000 clones; roughly nine tenths were seen once. The sample consisted of PBMCs or T cells enriched from blood (not recorded which). The receptors shown here come from a woman in her sixties who had recovered from COVID-19. Each CDR3 is given with its conserved first and last residue. The D gene is left open where the match is weak. Clone size is shown for a subset of rows, as once, few, many or a class of expanded clone.

TRBD1	17	-	TRBV15	TRBJ1-1	TGTGCCACCAGCAGCAGGACAGGGGGATCTATTAAGGCTGAAGCTTTCTTT	CATSSRTGGSIKAEAFF
TRBD2	16	-	TRBV9	TRBJ2-3	TGTGCCAGCAGCCCCAGACTAGCGGGAGGCACAGATACGCAGTATTTT	CASSPRLAGGTDTQYF
-	14	-	TRBV6-5	TRBJ1-5	TGTGCCAGCAACCCACAGAAGAGCAATCAGCCCCAGCATTTT	CASNPQKSNQPQHF
-	12	-	TRBV24-1	TRBJ1-3	TGTGCCACCAGTGATGAGGGAAACACCATATATTTT	CATSDEGNTIYF
-	13	-	TRBV19	TRBJ2-3	TGTGCCAGTAGTATGGGCAGCACAGATACGCAGTATTTT	CASSMGSTDTQYF
TRBD1	14	-	TRBV6-1	TRBJ2-7	TGTGCCAGCAGTGAACAGCCCAGGGGGCAGGGGCAGTACTTC	CASSEQPRGQGQYF
-	13	-	TRBV6-6	TRBJ1-2	TGTGCCAGCAGTTACGTTACGGTCGGGGGCTACACCTTC	CASSYVTVGGYTF
-	15	-	TRBV20-1	TRBJ1-3	TGCAGTGCTAGTCTGGGGGGTAGCTCTGGAAACACCATATATTTT	CSASLGGSSGNTIYF
TRBD1	13	-	TRBV3-1/TRBV3-2	TRBJ1-1	TGTGCCAGCAGCGGACAGGGACGGACTGAAGCTTTCTTT	CASSGQGRTEAFF
-	17	-	TRBV11-3	TRBJ2-7	TGTGCCAGCAGCTTAACAGGGTTTGTCGAGTCTGGCTACGAGCAGTACTTC	CASSLTGFVESGYEQYF
-	14	-	TRBV24-1	TRBJ2-1	TGTGCCACCCGTGGATCAGGGTCCTACAATGAGCAGTTCTTC	CATRGSGSYNEQFF
-	14	-	TRBV9	TRBJ2-1	TGTGCCAGCAGCGTATTATCCCAGGCTTATGAGCAGTTCTTC	CASSVLSQAYEQFF
-	15	-	TRBV10-2	TRBJ2-3	TGCGCCAGCAGTGACCCAGGGGGGTCTCCTAATACGCAGTATTTT	CASSDPGGSPNTQYF
-	15	-	TRBV19	TRBJ2-7	TGTGCCAGTAGTATAGCCGGGGTAGCGACCTACGAGCAGTACTTC	CASSIAGVATYEQYF
TRBD1	16	-	TRBV12-5	TRBJ1-4	TGTGCTAGTGGTCCCGGGACAGCCGGAACTAATGAAAAACTGTTTTTT	CASGPGTAGTNEKLFF
-	14	-	TRBV9	TRBJ1-1	TGTGCCAGCAGCGTATCACACCTGAACACTGAAGCTTTCTTT	CASSVSHLNTEAFF
-	13	once	TRBV2	TRBJ1-4	TGTGCCACCGGCCGGGACACAACTGAAAAACTGTTTTTT	CATGRDTTEKLFF
-	14	-	TRBV12-5	TRBJ2-1	TGTGCTAGTGGTTTGAACAGCTATTACAATGAGCAGTTCTTC	CASGLNSYYNEQFF
-	14	-	TRBV28	TRBJ1-2	TGTGCCAGCAGTTTATACGACGGGGGCTATGGCTACACCTTC	CASSLYDGGYGYTF
TRBD1	19	-	TRBV5-1	TRBJ2-2	TGCGCCAGCAGCCCGCGACCCGGCAGGGGGCCTTCGAACACCGGGGAGCTGTTTTTT	CASSPRPGRGPSNTGELFF
-	13	-	TRBV14	TRBJ1-5	TGTGCCAGCAGCCAATACGGGAATCAGCCCCAGCATTTT	CASSQYGNQPQHF
-	15	-	TRBV7-9	TRBJ1-1	TGTGCCAGCATCTACCAGGTGGCAGGGAACACTGAAGCTTTCTTT	CASIYQVAGNTEAFF
-	16	-	TRBV7-8	TRBJ1-5	TGTGCCAGCAGCTTAGGGACTGGTTCCGCCAATCAGCCCCAGCATTTT	CASSLGTGSANQPQHF
-	15	few	TRBV5-6	TRBJ1-5	TGTGCCAGCAGTTCTCCCAGTGTTCCCCATCAGCCCCAGCATTTT	CASSSPSVPHQPQHF
-	16	-	TRBV15	TRBJ2-2	TGTGCCACCAGTAGAAGCCGACAGGTCCGGAACGGGGAGCTGTTTTTT	CATSRSRQVRNGELFF
-	14	-	TRBV19	TRBJ2-3	TGTGCCAGTAGTCTGACAGAACTCACAGATACGCAGTATTTT	CASSLTELTDTQYF
-	14	-	TRBV19	TRBJ1-2	TGTGCCCGCCACCAGGGGATAGAGGGCTATGGCTACACCTTC	CARHQGIEGYGYTF
TRBD2	14	-	TRBV19	TRBJ2-2	TGTGCCAGTAGTCCGCTGGGAGGGGCCGGGGAGCTGTTTTTT	CASSPLGGAGELFF
-	16	-	TRBV5-8	TRBJ2-2	TGTGCCAGCAGCCCTCCCCCGGACAGTACCACCGGGGAGCTGTTTTTT	CASSPPPDSTTGELFF
TRBD1	17	-	TRBV7-9	TRBJ2-3	TGTGCCAGCAGCGACGGGGACAGGGAAGTACAAGTAGATACGCAGTATTTT	CASSDGDREVQVDTQYF
-	13	-	TRBV12-3/TRBV12-4	TRBJ1-2	TGTGCCAGCAGTTTATCCCCCTACGCAGGCTACACCTTC	CASSLSPYAGYTF
TRBD1	14	few	TRBV2	TRBJ2-7	TGTGCCAGCAGCAAGACAGGGGTACGGGACGAGCAGTACTTC	CASSKTGVRDEQYF
-	15	-	TRBV6-1	TRBJ2-3	TGTGCCAGCAGTGAAAGGGACACGAGCACAGATACGCAGTATTTT	CASSERDTSTDTQYF
-	13	few	TRBV5-1	TRBJ2-2	TGCGCCAGCAGCAGCTCGAACACCGGGGAGCTGTTTTTT	CASSSSNTGELFF
-	15	few	TRBV21-1	TRBJ1-1	TGTGCCAGCAGCAATCAGAGCAGGAAGAACACTGAAGCTTTCTTT	CASSNQSRKNTEAFF
TRBD1	16	-	TRBV11-2	TRBJ2-7	TGTGCCAGCAGCGTTTCATCCGGGACAGGGGCCTACGAGCAGTACTTC	CASSVSSGTGAYEQYF